These 23 T cell receptor beta chains originate from one sample sequenced in a study of long-term antiretroviral therapy in people with HIV. Version v3.0 of the immunoSEQ assay ran at survey level. Clones were sequenced by immunoSEQ multiplex PCR, and TCRdb holds only the in-frame ones, with some missing. The repertoire holds about 17,000 clones, with around 95% as singletons. The material was unsorted PBMCs, obtained 10 to 12 years after starting antiretroviral therapy. These receptors all stem from a man aged 25 to 45 with HIV.

The chain couples TRBV7-2 to TRBJ2-5; no firm D call. This CDR3 comprises 13 residues. Germline CDR1 and CDR2: SGHTA and FQGNSA. Deletions cut 5 bases from V and 3 bases from J, with 10 bases between. DNA for the CDR3: TGTGCCAGCAGCCCCGAGACGGAAGAGACCCAGTACTTC. Its protein is CASSPETEETQYF.

The rearrangement uses TRBV6-1 and TRBJ2-5, with D unresolved. The CDR3 is 14 amino acids. Germline lookup yields CDR1 MNHNS and CDR2 SASEGT. Trimming stripped 4 bases from V and 1 base from J, with 10 bases between. The DNA of the CDR3 is TGTGCCAGCAGTGTAGGCCAGGCCCAAGAGACCCAGTACTTC. Translating gives CASSVGQAQETQYF.

The chain employs TRBV5-4 and TRBJ1-1; 11 bases line up with TRBD1. The CDR3 has 16 amino acids. CDR1 is SGHNT, CDR2 YYREEE, per germline (reference sequence). J was trimmed by 2 bases and V by 4 bases; bases with no gene match: 7. This CDR3 reads CASSRGQGVVNTEAFF. The DNA for the CDR3 is TGTGCCAGCAGCCGGGGACAGGGGGTCGTTAACACTGAAGCTTTCTTT.

CDR3 sequence reads: CASSLSGGMGTQYF. CDR3 nucleotides: TGTGCCAGCAGCCTTAGCGGGGGTATGGGCACGCAGTATTTT. The V gene is TRBV6-5, the J gene TRBJ2-3, with TRBD2 matching over 9 bases. Germline CDR1 MNHEY, CDR2 SVGAGI. The CDR3 is 14 amino acids. With 6 bases clipped from V and 9 bases from J, the junction kept 10 bases outside the gene matches.

The chain is built from TRBV9 and TRBJ1-3; no definite D call. CDR3 length: 16 amino acids. Trimming shortened V by 4 bases and J by 0 bases, and 14 bases separated the two germline ends. The germline V gene has CDR1 SGDLS and CDR2 YYNGEE. In DNA, the CDR3 is TGTGCCAGCAGCCCCTGGGCAGCGAACTCTGGAAACACCATATATTTT. This gives the protein CASSPWAANSGNTIYF.

This chain links TRBV7-9 with TRBJ2-7, with a weak D call TRBD1 (6 bases). Germline V gene data show CDR1 as SEHNR and CDR2 as FQNEAQ (reference sequence). CDR3 size: 15 residues. V was trimmed by 2 bases and J by 6 bases, leaving 17 bases between them. The CDR3 DNA follows: TGTGCCAGCAGCTTATTAAGTGCGAGGACAGCCGAGCAGTACGTC. Protein: CASSLLSARTAEQYV.

The gene calls are TRBV15 and TRBJ2-7; 10 nucleotides match TRBD1. Germline V gene lookup returns CDR1 LNHNV and CDR2 YYDKDF (reference sequence). The CDR3 has 16 amino acids. The junction had 10 bases not matched to a gene; V was cut back by 2 bases and J by 6 bases. CDR3 sequence: CATSRPPGTGDSEQYF. The CDR3 bases are TGTGCCACCAGCAGACCTCCCGGGACAGGGGACTCCGAGCAGTACTTC. Using reference TRBV15 and TRBJ2-7 for the parts outside the CDR3, the full variable domain is DAMVIQNPRYQVTQFGKPVTLSCSQTLNHNVMYWYQQKSSQAPKLLFHYYDKDFNNEADTPDNFQSRRPNTSFCFLDIRSPGLGDTAMYLCATSRPPGTGDSEQYFGPGTRLTVT.

The V and J genes are TRBV7-6 and TRBJ1-2; 8 nucleotides agree with TRBD1. Germline trimming cut 5 bases from V and 7 bases from J; bases unmatched to any gene: 6. Germline lookup yields CDR1 SGHVS and CDR2 FNYEAQ. This CDR3 has 13 residues. CDR3 amino acids: CASSTQGGAGYTF. The DNA for the CDR3 is TGTGCCAGCAGCACACAGGGGGGGGCTGGCTACACCTTC.

V usage is TRBV29-1 and J usage is TRBJ2-6, with 14 bases aligning to TRBD2. This CDR3 is built from 18 residues. V was pared by 7 bases and J by 3 bases, with 11 bases of the junction left unmatched. Looked up from germline, CDR1 is SQVTM and CDR2 is ANQGSEA. This CDR3 reads CSAASTSGGASGANVLTF. In DNA, the CDR3 is TGCAGCGCCGCCTCGACTAGCGGGGGGGCGAGTGGGGCCAACGTCCTGACTTTC. The full variable domain, in which reference TRBV29-1 and TRBJ2-6 provide the parts outside the CDR3, is SAVISQKPSRDICQRGTSLTIQCQVDSQVTMMFWYRQQPGQSLTLIATANQGSEATYESGFVIDKFPISRPNLTFSTLTVSNMSPEDSSIYLCSAASTSGGASGANVLTFGAGSRLTVL.

The chain links TRBV9 to TRBJ2-5; D call uncertain. V was trimmed by 4 bases and J by 1 base, leaving 11 bases between them. CDR1 and CDR2 (germline): SGDLS, YYNGEE. The CDR3 sequence is 14 residues long. CDR3 nucleotides: TGTGCCAGCAGCCCCTTGGTCGCCCAAGAGACCCAGTACTTC. It encodes CASSPLVAQETQYF.

The chain joins TRBV2 to TRBJ1-5; D uncertain. Germline assignment: CDR1 SNHLY and CDR2 FYNNEI. The V end was cut by 7 bases, the J end by 8 bases, with 15 bases between. This CDR3 is 13 amino acids long. The chain's CDR3 is CASKLIRGEPQHF. The CDR3 nucleotides are TGTGCCAGCAAGCTAATACGGGGTGAGCCCCAGCATTTT.

V gene TRBV5-1 combines with J gene TRBJ2-5; no clear D. This CDR3 contains 11 residues. Trimming removed 1 base from V and 5 bases from J, with 3 bases in between. Germline lookup yields CDR1 SGHRS and CDR2 YFSETQ. The CDR3 protein is CASSLSETQYF. The CDR3 coding sequence is TGCGCCAGCAGCTTGTCGGAGACCCAGTACTTC.

This rearrangement joins TRBV29-1 to TRBJ2-5, with D maybe TRBD2 (6 bases). Trimming cost V 4 bases and J 11 bases, with 17 bases left between them. The CDR3 runs to 12 residues. CDR1 SQVTM and CDR2 ANQGSEA come from the germline V gene. CDR3 nucleotide sequence: TGCAGCGTTGGGGGGGTTCTGGAAGAGCAGTACTTC. Translating gives CSVGGVLEEQYF.

This clone showed up just once. The rearrangement links TRBV5-3 to TRBJ2-5; D not certain. TRBV5-3 is sorted into the ORF group, with uncertain function. The CDR3 extends over 17 amino acids. Trimming left V 10 bases short and J 4 bases short, with 29 bases between. The CDR3: CALRALDRHLELETQYF. The CDR3 DNA follows: TGTGCCTTGCGCGCGTTGGATCGGCACCTTGAGTTAGAGACCCAGTACTTC.

The V and J genes are TRBV25-1 and TRBJ2-6; D is undetermined. From germline, CDR1 is MGHDK and CDR2 SYGVNS. V was trimmed by 4 bases and J by 1 base, leaving 17 bases between them. The CDR3 extends over 18 amino acids. CDR3 protein: CASSVTTPQESGANVLTF. The DNA of the CDR3 is TGTGCCAGCAGTGTTACGACCCCCCAAGAATCTGGGGCCAACGTCCTGACTTTC.

The rearrangement joins TRBV28 to TRBJ2-7; TRBD2 is a possible D gene (5 bases). Trimming stripped 2 bases from V and 4 bases from J, with 6 bases between. Germline values: CDR1 MDHEN, CDR2 SYDVKM. The CDR3 is 12 amino acids. The CDR3 here is CASSLGGYEQYV. DNA of the CDR3: TGTGCCAGCAGTTTAGGCGGGTACGAGCAGTACGTC.

The chain couples TRBV9 to TRBJ1-1; D ambiguous. CDR3 length: 15 residues. The germline V and J ends were trimmed by 2 bases and 1 base, with 12 bases remaining between them. Germline V lookup: CDR1 SGDLS, CDR2 YYNGEE. The chain's CDR3 is CASSVYGNPNTEAFF. As DNA, the CDR3 is TGTGCCAGCAGCGTTTACGGGAACCCGAACACTGAAGCTTTCTTT.

V is TRBV10-1 and J is TRBJ2-3; D possibly matches TRBD1 or TRBD2 (6 bases each). The CDR3 sequence is 17 residues long. V lost 0 bases and J 5 bases, leaving 18 bases between the germline ends. In germline, CDR1 is WNHNN, CDR2 SYGVQD (reference sequence). The chain's CDR3 is CASSESLIGGGVDTQYF. In DNA form, the CDR3 reads TGCGCCAGCAGTGAGTCCCTCATAGGAGGGGGTGTAGATACGCAGTATTTT.

The rearrangement joins TRBV4-1 to TRBJ2-5, with TRBD2 matching over 7 bases. Germline V gene data show CDR1 as MGHRA and CDR2 as YSYEKL. The length of the CDR3 is 14 residues. Trimming removed 5 bases from V and 5 bases from J; junction bases left unmatched: 8. For the CDR3, the DNA is TGCGCCAGCAGCTTCAGACTAGCTAAGGAGACCCAGTACTTC. It yields the protein CASSFRLAKETQYF.

The chain recombines TRBV5-1 with TRBJ2-3, with TRBD1 matching over 8 bases. V gave up 4 bases and J gave up 0 bases; unmatched junction bases: 4. Germline-derived CDR1 and CDR2 are SGHRS and YFSETQ. This CDR3 region has 15 residues. CDR3 region: CASSPTGVSTDTQYF. The CDR3 nucleotides are TGCGCCAGCAGCCCGACAGGGGTAAGCACAGATACGCAGTATTTT.

The chain uses TRBV6-1 and TRBJ1-1, with 9 bases matching TRBD1. Germline CDR1 is MNHNS and CDR2 is SASEGT. With 6 bases clipped from V and 1 base from J, the junction kept 3 bases outside the gene matches. The CDR3 has 14 amino acids. CDR3 amino acids: CASRGQGWNTEAFF. The CDR3 DNA reads TGTGCCAGCAGGGGACAGGGTTGGAACACTGAAGCTTTCTTT.

This chain links TRBV10-3 with TRBJ1-6; no clear D gene. The CDR3 runs to 14 residues. From germline, CDR1 is ENHRY and CDR2 SYGVKD. The germline V and J ends were trimmed by 2 bases and 9 bases, with 11 bases remaining between them. CDR3 loop: CAISETPGSSPLHF. In DNA, the CDR3 is TGTGCCATCAGTGAGACCCCTGGTTCTTCACCCCTCCACTTT.

The chain is built from TRBV6-4 and TRBJ2-3; D is unclear. Trimming pared 7 bases from V and 8 bases from J, leaving 16 bases between. Germline loops: CDR1 MRHNA, CDR2 SNTAGT. CDR3 size: 13 residues. CDR3 in DNA: TGTGCCAGCAATGGGCTCTTGCTGGGTACGCAGTATTTT. This sequence encodes CASNGLLLGTQYF.